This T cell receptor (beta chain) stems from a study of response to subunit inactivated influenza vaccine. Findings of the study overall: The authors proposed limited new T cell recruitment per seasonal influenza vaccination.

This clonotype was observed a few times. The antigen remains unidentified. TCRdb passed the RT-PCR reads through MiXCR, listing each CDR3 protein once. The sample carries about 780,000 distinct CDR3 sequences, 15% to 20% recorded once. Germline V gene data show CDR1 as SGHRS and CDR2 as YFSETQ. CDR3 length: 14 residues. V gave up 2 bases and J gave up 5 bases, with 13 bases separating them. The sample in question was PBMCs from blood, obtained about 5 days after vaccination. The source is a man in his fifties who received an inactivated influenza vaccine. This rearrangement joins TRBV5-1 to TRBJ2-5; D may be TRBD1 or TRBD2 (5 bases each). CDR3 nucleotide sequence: TGCGCCAGCAGCTTAAGAACCAGGGAGGAGACCCAGTACTTC. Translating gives CASSLRTREETQYF.